This T cell receptor (beta chain) was retrieved from a study of OX40 agonist ivuxolimab in advanced cancers. This CDR3 has 15 residues. The V end lost 4 bases, the J end lost 3 bases, and 16 bases lay between the germline ends. From germline, CDR1 is SGHDT and CDR2 YYEEEE. The data were produced by immunoSEQ multiplex PCR, yet TCRdb's version contains in-frame clones alone and is incomplete. The sample lists 20,000 or so clones, roughly four fifths occurring once. V gene TRBV5-6 combines with J gene TRBJ1-2; D uncertain. The sequenced sample was CD4+ or CD8+ T cells sorted from blood, obtained in a trial of the OX40 agonist ivuxolimab. This receptor was obtained from an adult with an advanced solid tumor such as melanoma, head and neck, liver or kidney cancer. CDR3 amino acids: CASSTRSLRYYGYTF. CDR3 bases: TGTGCCAGCAGCACCCGGTCCCTGAGGTACTATGGCTACACCTTC.